The 22 T cell receptor beta chains listed next were all sequenced from one sample in a study of T-cell memory formation after mild COVID-19. TCRdb called the 5' RACE reads again in MiXCR, with one record for every CDR3 protein. Among about 290,000 distinct CDR3 sequences listed, about a sixth were seen once. Sequenced: PBMCs or a T cell subset sorted from them (not recorded which). Every receptor here comes from a man aged 18 to 29 who had mild COVID-19 (a few samples of this study predate the infection). Cell type and time point are not known.

The chain has TRBV6-6 and TRBJ2-7; D ambiguous. V was shortened by 0 bases and J by 2 bases, with 8 bases between the two germline ends. Germline values: CDR1 MNHNY, CDR2 SVGAGI (reference sequence). This CDR3 comprises 14 residues. CDR3 nucleotides: TGTGCCAGCAGTTACTCTACAGTAGCCTACGAGCAGTACTTC. Its translation: CASSYSTVAYEQYF.

The chain joins TRBV7-6 to TRBJ2-5; D may be TRBD1 (5 bases). The germline CDR1 and CDR2 sequences are SGHVS and FNYEAQ. The CDR3 has 13 residues. Trimming cost V 5 bases and J 4 bases, with 11 bases left between them. In DNA form, the CDR3 reads TGTGCCAGCAGCCAGGACAAGAGAGAGACCCAGTACTTC. This codes for CASSQDKRETQYF.

The chain recombines TRBV11-2 with TRBJ2-5, with TRBD2 identical over 15 bases. Unmatched junction bases numbered 1, after V lost 1 base and J lost 1 base. The CDR3 runs to 17 residues. CDR1 SGHAT and CDR2 FQNNGV come from the germline V gene. The CDR3 loop reads CASSLGGLAGGQETQYF. Written as DNA, the CDR3 is TGTGCCAGCAGCTTAGGGGGACTAGCGGGGGGCCAAGAGACCCAGTACTTC.

This clonotype was counted between two and nine times. The chain has TRBV9 and TRBJ2-1; 8 bases line up with TRBD2. The germline CDR1 and CDR2 sequences are SGDLS and YYNGEE. This CDR3 has 16 residues. Losses at the gene ends were 2 bases for V and 0 bases for J; bases not matched to a gene: 4. The CDR3 nucleotides are TGTGCCAGCAGCGTGGGTAGCGGGACCTCCTACAATGAGCAGTTCTTC. Translation: CASSVGSGTSYNEQFF.

This clonotype was observed a handful of times. The chain joins TRBV10-2 to TRBJ2-1, with TRBD2 identical over 9 bases. The J segment lost 6 bases and the V segment lost 4 bases, leaving 19 bases of the junction unmatched. The CDR3 totals 19 residues. Germline CDR1 WSHSY, CDR2 SAAADI. The CDR3 here is CASSALRAGGWTTPNEQFF. The CDR3 coding sequence is TGCGCCAGCAGTGCCCTTAGGGCGGGGGGGTGGACAACCCCCAATGAGCAGTTCTTC.

This clonotype was observed at least ten times. The V and J genes are TRBV20-1 and TRBJ1-1, with D possibly being TRBD1 (6 bases). V was cut by 0 bases and J by 7 bases, with 6 bases left in between. Looked up from germline, CDR1 is DFQATT and CDR2 is SNEGSKA (reference sequence). The length of the CDR3 is 11 residues. CDR3 amino acids: CSARDRGEAFF. Here the CDR3 DNA reads TGCAGTGCTAGAGACAGGGGTGAAGCTTTCTTT.

V usage is TRBV4-3 and J usage is TRBJ1-4, with 7 bases matching TRBD1. The CDR3 runs to 15 residues. The junction had 6 bases not matched to a gene; V was cut back by 2 bases and J by 6 bases. CDR1 and CDR2 from the germline V gene are LGHNA and YSLEER. Here the CDR3 DNA reads TGCGCCAGCAGCCAATTTGGCACAGGGGATGAAAAACTGTTTTTT. The encoded protein is CASSQFGTGDEKLFF.

Only a few counts were recorded for this clonotype. V and J are TRBV4-2 and TRBJ1-4, with D possibly being TRBD1 (6 bases). The CDR3 covers 13 residues. V was clipped by 8 bases and J by 8 bases, with 15 bases between them. Germline V gene lookup returns CDR1 LGHNA and CDR2 YNFKEQ. In nucleotides, the CDR3 is TGTGCCAGCCGAACTTACAGGGAGGAAAAACTGTTTTTT. This encodes CASRTYREEKLFF.

This clonotype was picked up a small number of times. This chain links TRBV5-1 with TRBJ2-3, with a tentative D call TRBD1 (6 bases). The length of the CDR3 is 16 residues. The V end lost 0 bases, the J end lost 0 bases, and 11 bases lay between the germline ends. The germline V gene encodes CDR1 SGHRS and CDR2 YFSETQ. CDR3 amino acids: CASSLEGVPSTDTQYF. The DNA for the CDR3 is TGCGCCAGCAGCTTGGAGGGGGTACCTAGCACAGATACGCAGTATTTT.

The chain uses TRBV6-2 or TRBV6-3 and TRBJ2-1, with D tentatively TRBD1 or TRBD2 (5 bases each). V was clipped by 6 bases and J by 4 bases, with 16 bases between them. CDR1 and CDR2 (germline): MNHEY, SVGEGT. This CDR3 has 15 amino acids. CDR3 in DNA: TGTGCCAGCAGCCTAGCAACAGGCGTTTACAATGAGCAGTTCTTC. Its translation is CASSLATGVYNEQFF.

The chain joins TRBV24-1 to TRBJ2-2; no definite D call. Trimming shortened V by 0 bases and J by 3 bases, and 7 bases separated the two germline ends. CDR1 and CDR2 (germline): KGHDR, SFDVKD. This CDR3 comprises 15 residues. CDR3 sequence reads: CATSDLWQHTGELFF. For the CDR3, the DNA is TGTGCCACCAGTGATTTGTGGCAACACACCGGGGAGCTGTTTTTT.

This clonotype has only a few counts. J is TRBJ1-1 and V is TRBV7-3, with D unclear. The germline V and J ends were trimmed by 1 base and 6 bases, with 12 bases remaining between them. The germline gives CDR1 SGHTA, CDR2 FQGTGA. The CDR3 has 14 amino acids. The DNA for the CDR3 is TGTGCCAGCAGCTTAAATCCGGGAGAGTCTGAAGCTTTCTTT. Its translation is CASSLNPGESEAFF.

The CDR3 coding sequence is TGTGCCGGGCGGCAGAAGACCGGGGAGCTGTTTTTT. Its protein product is CAGRQKTGELFF. V usage is TRBV30 and J usage is TRBJ2-2; no clear D gene. V lost 8 bases and J 5 bases, leaving 12 bases between the germline ends. This CDR3 is built from 12 residues. The germline V gene encodes CDR1 GTSNPN and CDR2 SVGIG (reference sequence).

This chain uses TRBV7-3 with TRBJ2-3; maybe TRBD1 (5 bases). CDR3 size: 16 residues. Germline assignment: CDR1 SGHTA and CDR2 FQGTGA. Trimming cost V 2 bases and J 8 bases, with 20 bases left between them. The CDR3 DNA follows: TGTGCCAGCAGCTTAGTCGGTGGACCGGATCAGGGTACGCAGTATTTT. It yields the protein CASSLVGGPDQGTQYF.

The CDR3 DNA reads as TGTGCCAGCTCTAGAGGGGGGCTACCTAATGAAAAACTGTTTTTT. This gives the protein CASSRGGLPNEKLFF. The chain is built from TRBV7-2 and TRBJ1-4; tentatively, D is TRBD1 (6 bases). Germline V lookup: CDR1 SGHTA, CDR2 FQGNSA. Trimming shortened V by 8 bases and J by 3 bases, and 16 bases separated the two germline ends. CDR3 length: 15 amino acids.

The J gene is TRBJ2-3, the V gene TRBV20-1; the D gene is possibly TRBD2 (5 bases). This CDR3 has 12 residues. The V and J ends lost 5 bases and 1 base respectively, with 7 bases between them. From germline, CDR1 is DFQATT and CDR2 SNEGSKA (reference sequence). CDR3 protein: CSADYGTDTQYF. CDR3 in DNA: TGCAGTGCTGACTACGGCACAGATACGCAGTATTTT.

This chain links TRBV7-2 with TRBJ1-2; the D is unclear. The CDR3 extends over 12 amino acids. V shed 7 bases and J shed 4 bases, with 10 bases lying between them. The germline V gene has CDR1 SGHTA and CDR2 FQGNSA. In DNA form, the CDR3 reads TGTGCCAGCACCTCGGGCGGCTATGGCTACACCTTC. It encodes CASTSGGYGYTF.

V is TRBV12-3 or TRBV12-4 and J is TRBJ2-3, with D possibly being TRBD1 (5 bases). The CDR3 runs 15 residues. V shed 1 base and J shed 4 bases, with 12 bases lying between them. CDR3 coding DNA: TGTGCCAGCAGTTTAGGGCAGGGTTGGTCAGATACGCAGTATTTT. Protein product: CASSLGQGWSDTQYF.

This clonotype was seen more than once but under ten times. The chain is built from TRBV6-1 and TRBJ1-4; D may be TRBD1 (6 bases). V was trimmed by 6 bases and J by 7 bases, leaving 24 bases between them. This CDR3 contains 17 residues. Germline lookup yields CDR1 MNHNS and CDR2 SASEGT. The CDR3 loop reads CASRGAKLAADSEKLFF. CDR3 in DNA: TGTGCCAGCAGGGGGGCCAAGTTGGCAGCAGACTCTGAAAAACTGTTTTTT.

The chain has TRBV7-9 and TRBJ2-5, with D maybe TRBD1 (5 bases). With 5 bases removed from V and 2 bases from J, the gap between germline ends came to 12 bases. The germline gives CDR1 SEHNR, CDR2 FQNEAQ (reference sequence). The CDR3 is made up of 14 amino acids. CDR3 residues: CASSHQGSQETQYF. CDR3 in DNA: TGTGCCAGCAGCCATCAGGGTTCACAAGAGACCCAGTACTTC.

This clonotype was counted at least ten times. This chain uses TRBV19 with TRBJ2-2; possible D gene TRBD2, 5 bases. Trimming took off 9 bases at V and 3 bases at J, with 8 bases between the two ends. Germline V lookup: CDR1 LNHDA, CDR2 SQIVND (reference sequence). CDR3 length: 12 amino acids. CDR3 sequence: CASPGDTGELFF. For the CDR3, the DNA is TGTGCCAGCCCCGGGGACACCGGGGAGCTGTTTTTT.

This chain joins TRBV20-1 and TRBJ2-5; unclear D gene. Germline-derived CDR1 and CDR2 are DFQATT and SNEGSKA (reference sequence). Between the trimmed V and J ends, which lost 5 bases and 4 bases, there was a span of 11 bases. The CDR3 sequence is 12 residues long. The CDR3 nucleotides read TGCAGTGCTTCAACCCGCTTAGAGACCCAGTACTTC. Translated: CSASTRLETQYF.